The 19 T cell receptor beta chains presented below share a single source sample, sequenced in a study of blood T cells in healthy people across ages. A J-beta primer mix and a sample-barcoded 5' primer were used in a second PCR of roughly 6 to 12 cycles. MiXCR, applied by TCRdb to the 5' RACE reads, yields one record per CDR3 protein. The table has 1.5 million to 2 million distinct CDR3 sequences, 40% to 55% seen once; the top ten hold over 2%. Sequencing used blood. The receptors derive from a middle-aged woman in good health.

This clonotype was seen more than once but under ten times. The chain carries TRBV20-1 and TRBJ2-5; perhaps TRBD1 as D (6 bases). The germline V and J ends were trimmed by 5 bases and 4 bases, with 14 bases remaining between them. The CDR3 loop spans 13 amino acids. Looked up from germline, CDR1 is DFQATT and CDR2 is SNEGSKA (reference sequence). This CDR3 reads CSAVQGSRETQYF. DNA of the CDR3: TGCAGTGCTGTACAGGGAAGCAGAGAGACCCAGTACTTC.

The genes are TRBV6-1 and TRBJ2-2; 9 positions match TRBD1. The CDR3 has 19 amino acids. V lost 5 bases to trimming and J lost 2 bases; unmatched junction nucleotides: 15. Germline CDR1 and CDR2: MNHNS and SASEGT. The CDR3: CASSKNYDRGSFNTGELFF. CDR3 bases: TGTGCCAGCAGTAAAAATTATGACAGGGGGTCTTTCAACACCGGGGAGCTGTTTTTT.

The gene calls are TRBV4-2 and TRBJ2-1, with 8 bases aligning to TRBD1. Germline CDR1 is LGHNA and CDR2 is YNFKEQ. V dropped 1 base and J dropped 1; count of bases not matched to a gene: 6. The CDR3 consists of 17 residues. For the CDR3, the DNA is TGTGCCAGCAGCCAAGGAGACAGGGGCCCTTCCTACAATGAGCAGTTCTTC. It translates to CASSQGDRGPSYNEQFF.

The chain joins TRBV4-1 to TRBJ1-6, with D unclear. In germline, CDR1 is MGHRA, CDR2 YSYEKL. The CDR3 length is 16 residues. V lost 4 bases to trimming and J lost 10 bases, with 20 bases between them. CDR3 DNA: TGCGCCAGCAGCCCGCTGGGGATGACGGCGGAGTCACCCCTCCACTTT. This sequence encodes CASSPLGMTAESPLHF.

This clonotype was observed a few times. The chain carries TRBV11-2 and TRBJ1-2; 12 bases match TRBD1. CDR3 length equals 18 residues. CDR1 SGHAT and CDR2 FQNNGV come from the germline V gene. The ends lost 0 bases at V and 6 bases at J; junction bases unmatched: 11. This chain's CDR3 is CASSLDGYGTGGVHGYTF. CDR3 bases: TGTGCCAGCAGCTTAGACGGTTATGGGACAGGGGGCGTGCATGGCTACACCTTC.

The chain carries TRBV29-1 and TRBJ2-1; D possibly uses TRBD1 or TRBD2 (5 bases each). The CDR3 sequence is 15 residues long. Germline V lookup: CDR1 SQVTM, CDR2 ANQGSEA. V lost 4 bases and J lost 2, with 15 bases in between. CDR3 residues: CSVGGPEGPYNEQFF. The CDR3 DNA reads as TGCAGCGTTGGAGGCCCCGAGGGGCCCTACAATGAGCAGTTCTTC.

This clonotype showed up just a few times. The chain combines TRBV12-3 or TRBV12-4 with TRBJ2-7, with TRBD2 as a possible D gene (5 bases). Deletions cut 5 bases from V and 6 bases from J, with 11 bases between. CDR3 length: 12 amino acids. The CDR3 bases are TGTGCCAGCAGTCGGCCTCGGGGCGAGCAGTACTTC. Translated: CASSRPRGEQYF.

The V gene is TRBV5-1, the J gene TRBJ2-1, with TRBD1 matching 7 bases. V dropped 6 bases and J dropped 8; count of bases not matched to a gene: 8. This CDR3 is built from 13 residues. The germline V gene encodes CDR1 SGHRS and CDR2 YFSETQ. The CDR3 region has the DNA TGCGCCAGCACCGGACAGGTACGCTATGAGCAGTTCTTC. This gives the protein CASTGQVRYEQFF.

V is TRBV29-1 and J is TRBJ1-2, with D maybe TRBD1 (6 bases). V gave up 0 bases and J gave up 0 bases, with 11 bases separating them. Germline V CDR1 and CDR2: SQVTM, ANQGSEA. The CDR3 contains 15 residues. This CDR3 reads CSVEERQVANYGYTF. CDR3 nucleotides: TGCAGCGTTGAAGAACGACAGGTAGCTAACTATGGCTACACCTTC.

The chain links TRBV15 to TRBJ2-1; TRBD1 aligns across 11 bases. CDR3 length equals 16 residues. Unmatched junction bases numbered 5, after V lost 0 bases and J lost 7 bases. Germline loops: CDR1 LNHNV, CDR2 YYDKDF (reference sequence). CDR3 protein: CATSRDWDRGTNEQFF. In DNA form, the CDR3 reads TGTGCCACCAGCAGAGATTGGGACAGGGGGACAAATGAGCAGTTCTTC.

This clonotype has only a few counts. The rearrangement joins TRBV20-1 to TRBJ1-1; D remains ambiguous. Trimming pared 1 base from V and 0 bases from J, leaving 9 bases between. This CDR3 is built from 14 residues. Germline assignment: CDR1 DFQATT and CDR2 SNEGSKA (reference sequence). Here the CDR3 reads CSARGTGMNTEAFF. The CDR3 nucleotides read TGCAGTGCTAGAGGGACGGGTATGAACACTGAAGCTTTCTTT.

In regard to this clonotype: The junction departs from the called germline gene at one end, perhaps through a read error. CDR3 residues: CASRYLSGEQYF. The DNA for the CDR3 is TGTGCCAGCCGTTACCTGAGTGGCGAGCAGTACTTC. The J gene is TRBJ2-7, the V gene TRBV6-5, with no clear D. The CDR3 spans 12 residues. Germline CDR1 and CDR2: MNHEY and SVGAGI.

V and J are TRBV7-3 and TRBJ2-6; 9 bases agree with TRBD1. Germline V gene data show CDR1 as SGHTA and CDR2 as FQGTGA. Trimming removed 1 base from V and 0 bases from J; junction bases left unmatched: 4. The CDR3 is 18 residues long. In DNA, the CDR3 is TGTGCCAGCAGCTTAAAAGGGACAGGGACCTCTGGGGCCAACGTCCTGACTTTC. It specifies CASSLKGTGTSGANVLTF.

The rearrangement links TRBV28 to TRBJ2-2, with 7 bases fitting TRBD1. Germline values: CDR1 MDHEN, CDR2 SYDVKM. V dropped 3 bases and J dropped 5; count of bases not matched to a gene: 9. This CDR3 has 16 residues. CDR3 loop: CASSLDETGYTGELFF. The CDR3 coding sequence is TGTGCCAGCAGTTTGGATGAGACAGGGTATACCGGGGAGCTGTTTTTT.

V is TRBV25-1 and J is TRBJ2-5; 7 bases align to TRBD1. The V gene's germline CDR1 is MGHDK and CDR2 SYGVNS. J gave up 0 bases and V 8 bases, and 12 bases lay outside the gene matches. This CDR3 is 16 amino acids long. For the CDR3, the DNA is TGTGCCAGCGGTCCCCACAGGGGACGTTACCAAGAGACCCAGTACTTC. It yields the protein CASGPHRGRYQETQYF.

This clonotype was observed a handful of times. The gene calls are TRBV6-2 or TRBV6-3 and TRBJ1-2, with D perhaps matching TRBD1 (5 bases). In germline, CDR1 is MNHEY, CDR2 SVGEGT. The CDR3 runs to 15 residues. With 6 bases removed from V and 2 bases from J, the gap between germline ends came to 16 bases. CDR3 nucleotide sequence: TGTGCCAGCAGAAGTGGGATCGGGACGAACTATGGCTACACCTTC. Its translation is CASRSGIGTNYGYTF.

This clonotype was recorded a few times. The gene calls are TRBV28 and TRBJ2-1; perhaps TRBD2 as D (5 bases). Germline CDR1 is MDHEN and CDR2 is SYDVKM. V lost 5 bases, J lost 7 bases, and 24 bases lay in between. This CDR3 contains 17 residues. The CDR3 protein is CASSLHLTRVNLNEQFF. The CDR3 bases are TGTGCCAGCAGTCTCCACCTGACGAGGGTCAATTTGAATGAGCAGTTCTTC.

This clonotype was recorded a few times. The chain recombines TRBV5-1 with TRBJ2-1; tentative D call: TRBD1 (5 bases). Germline CDR1 reads SGHRS; CDR2 reads YFSETQ. CDR3 length: 14 residues. With 4 bases removed from V and 5 bases from J, the gap between germline ends came to 13 bases. The CDR3 here is CASSNPSQDNEQFF. For the CDR3, the DNA is TGCGCCAGCAGCAACCCTTCACAGGACAATGAGCAGTTCTTC. Full variable domain (rest looked up from reference TRBV5-1 and TRBJ2-1): KAGVTQTPRYLIKTRGQQVTLSCSPISGHRSVSWYQQTPGQGLQFLFEYFSETQRNKGNFPGRFSGRQFSNSRSEMNVSTLELGDSALYLCASSNPSQDNEQFFGPGTRLTVL.

V is TRBV15 and J is TRBJ2-1, with D unclear. The V gene lost 0 bases and the J gene lost 7 bases, with 7 bases spanning the gap. The CDR3 is made up of 13 amino acids. Germline values: CDR1 LNHNV, CDR2 YYDKDF (reference sequence). As DNA, the CDR3 is TGTGCCACCAGCAGAGATGGAAGTAATGAGCAGTTCTTC. Encoded protein: CATSRDGSNEQFF.